These T cell receptor beta chains were read from a single sample in a study of TIL therapy for anti-PD-1-resistant metastatic lung cancer. The data were produced by immunoSEQ multiplex PCR, yet TCRdb's version contains in-frame clones alone and is incomplete. In the table there are 50,000 or so clones, around 79% of which are singletons. The specimen comprised blood, sampled at baseline. The receptor set was obtained from a woman aged 30-79 years with non-small cell lung cancer. The conserved cysteine and the conserved F or W are not part of the CDR3 here.

TRBV25-1	TRBJ1-5	ASSGATGPNQPQH
TRBV10-3	TRBJ2-2	ASRLAGELF
TRBV27	TRBJ2-7	ASSSLGEGSYEQY
TRBV6-5	TRBJ1-2	ASSYSSASNYGYT
TRBV9	TRBJ2-1	ASSSSRLANYNEQF
TRBV5-1	TRBJ2-7	ASSLADTGSPYEQY
TRBV6-1	TRBJ2-5	ASSDSTGIEETQY
TRBV6-5	TRBJ1-4	ASRRGFGDEKLF
TRBV10-1	TRBJ2-3	ASSEGQGQVDTQY
TRBV6-6	TRBJ1-2	ASSYLDGYT
TRBV6-5	TRBJ2-1	ASSPPGTYNEQF
TRBV9	TRBJ2-7	ASSAGAGVSYEQY
TRBV7-3	TRBJ2-2	ASSPLLAGYHTGELF
TRBV25-1	TRBJ1-1	ASSDKVQGEAF
TRBV6-6	TRBJ1-2	AISGTENYGYT
TRBV10-2	TRBJ2-6	ASSEGTGVSGANVLT
TRBV9	TRBJ1-1	ASSVAVNTEAF
TRBV27	TRBJ1-1	ASTNTGGNPTEAF
TRBV7-8	TRBJ2-5	ASSFTGTGTYRGETQY
TRBV7-8	TRBJ2-7	ASSPRLEGYEQY
TRBV29-1	TRBJ2-7	SVERDGGDEQY
TRBV5-4	TRBJ1-2	ASSLEGARGYT
TRBV5-6	TRBJ2-7	ASSLGRTYEQY
TRBV5-6	TRBJ2-3	ASSARRGAYTDTQY
TRBV4-3	TRBJ2-6	ASRSGDGANVLT
TRBV5-6	TRBJ2-6	ASRYSGANVLT
TRBV28	TRBJ2-1	ASSGSGTINNEQF
TRBV5-8	TRBJ1-2	ASNGVYGYT
TRBV5-4	TRBJ2-3	ASSLRLGAGTDTQY
TRBV7-2	TRBJ2-7	ASSLVAGGVSSYEQY
TRBV5-1	TRBJ1-5	ASSPGQGLSQPQH
TRBV11-2	TRBJ2-7	ASSSTDSYEQY
TRBV27	TRBJ2-3	ASSLSPEVWNGGPTDTQY
TRBV25-1	TRBJ2-7	ASSGGRAYEQY
TRBV7-3	TRBJ2-5	ASSSLAGEGETQY
TRBV10-2	TRBJ1-5	ASSESLGKVPQPQH
TRBV19	TRBJ2-7	ASSIGAAPEQY
TRBV7-2	TRBJ2-5	ASSPRASPETQY
TRBV6-5	TRBJ2-7	ASSYPGTSGTREQY
TRBV27	TRBJ1-1	ASSSRGRGYTEAF
TRBV6-5	TRBJ2-7	ASSYSGGLYEQY
TRBV25-1	TRBJ2-3	ASSEYETSGTTDTQY
TRBV9	TRBJ2-2	ASSAPRRAEDTGELF
TRBV5-4	TRBJ2-1	ASSPNLAGAAYNEQF
TRBV10-3	TRBJ1-5	AISESGIGVAGNQPQH
TRBV5-1	TRBJ2-3	ASSLVGTDTQY
TRBV10-1	TRBJ2-7	ASSSGTGYEQY
TRBV2	TRBJ2-1	ASRVTGVNEQF
TRBV5-1	TRBJ2-2	ASSWAGTGNTGELF
TRBV2	TRBJ1-2	ASSEGPTTGYGYT
TRBV5-1	TRBJ1-1	ASSLGKNTEAF
TRBV19	TRBJ1-1	ASSTQQGTEAF